The sequence of this T cell receptor (beta chain) was determined in a study of T cells after yellow fever vaccination. Each CDR3 protein gets one entry after TCRdb re-called the 5' RACE reads with MiXCR. The table includes approximately 610,000 distinct CDR3 sequences, 17% detected once. Germline CDR1 SEHNR, CDR2 FQNEAQ (reference sequence). The CDR3 has 13 residues. The V end lost 3 bases, the J end lost 5 bases, and 10 bases lay between the germline ends. The sample in question was PBMCs, obtained 5 to 6 days after the first yellow fever vaccination. The chain links TRBV7-9 to TRBJ2-5; D may be TRBD2 (7 bases). The origin of this receptor is a man aged 18 to 29 who received the YFV17D yellow fever vaccine. CDR3 region: CASSFGGLETQYF. CDR3 DNA sequence: TGTGCCAGCAGCTTCGGGGGGCTGGAGACCCAGTACTTC.